One T cell receptor (beta chain) is described in this entry. These data originate in a study of blood T cell repertoires in COVID-19. Study-level background: Acute and convalescent COVID-19 specimens originated in the United States, Italy and Spain. PBMCs, B-cell-depleted T cells, or T cells were the source of the cDNA or gDNA that made up the material.

The CDR3 loop spans 15 amino acids. Germline loops: CDR1 MGHDK, CDR2 SYGVNS. V was shortened by 7 bases and J by 3 bases, with 18 bases between the two germline ends. Authors' methods: Scientists estimated how many nucleated cells there were by amplifying reference gene primers. Method: immunoSEQ multiplex PCR; TCRdb's copy keeps in-frame clones and lacks some. V and J calls and clone size come straight from that table; D and trimming were deduced from the DNA. The sample lists 150,000 to 200,000 clones; around 85% were seen once. This receptor was obtained from a human donor with acute or convalescent COVID-19. The donor label of this sample is uncertain. The chain uses TRBV25-1 and TRBJ2-5; D is possibly TRBD1 (6 bases). Source material: peripheral blood. CDR3 protein: CASTLSRGREETQYF. CDR3 DNA: TGTGCCAGCACGTTAAGCAGGGGTAGAGAAGAGACCCAGTACTTC.